One and the same sample provided the 12 T cell receptor beta chains below, sequenced in a study of cytomegalovirus exposure and HLA in healthy donors (TCRdb year 2017). The library came from the immunoSEQ multiplex PCR assay. For the multiplex PCR, a mixture combining 60 forward primers for TCR Vbeta segments and 13 reverse primers for TCR Jbeta segments was used. TCRdb provides this immuneACCESS table in a form limited to in-frame rearrangements. Some clones are lacking; in checked studies, under half of them reflect an unresolved V gene, and why the rest are absent is not known. Here the sample has fewer than 140,000 clones; 65% to 80% occur a single time. Approximately 3.7% of the sample is taken by the ten largest. Material: PBMCs. These receptors were obtained from a man in his fifties or sixties in good health and CMV-seronegative.

The V call is TRBV7-9, the J call TRBJ2-5; the D gene is possibly TRBD2 (6 bases). This CDR3 comprises 14 residues. The germline V gene encodes CDR1 SEHNR and CDR2 FQNEAQ (reference sequence). Trimming removed 5 bases at V and 9 bases at J, with 19 bases between. CDR3 coding DNA: TGTGCCAGCAGCGGGAGGACTGCTCTCGGGGCCCAGTACTTC. Its protein is CASSGRTALGAQYF.

The rearrangement links TRBV28 to TRBJ1-1, with TRBD1 identical over 10 bases. The CDR3 length is 16 residues. Germline loops: CDR1 MDHEN, CDR2 SYDVKM. Germline trimming cut 6 bases from V and 5 bases from J; bases unmatched to any gene: 12. CDR3 nucleotide sequence: TGTGCCAGCAGCACGACAGGGGGCGGATGGGGGACTGAAGCTTTCTTT. Its translation: CASSTTGGGWGTEAFF.

The CDR3 nucleotides read TGTGCCAGCAGGACAGGGTTAGGCCAGCCCCAGCATTTT. Translation: CASRTGLGQPQHF. The chain links TRBV5-8 to TRBJ1-5, with 7 bases that match TRBD1. Germline trimming cut 5 bases from V and 7 bases from J; bases unmatched to any gene: 6. The germline V gene encodes CDR1 SGHTS and CDR2 YDEGEE. This CDR3 region has 13 residues.

V usage is TRBV5-8 and J usage is TRBJ2-5; D unclear. The length of the CDR3 is 13 residues. The germline gives CDR1 SGHTS, CDR2 YDEGEE. The V end was cut by 4 bases, the J end by 7 bases, with 14 bases between. CDR3 bases: TGTGCCAGCAGCCAAGACATCATTGGGACCCAGTACTTC. Its translation is CASSQDIIGTQYF.

This chain uses TRBV19 with TRBJ1-5; D uncertain. CDR1 is LNHDA and CDR2 is SQIVND in the germline V gene (reference sequence). The CDR3 length is 14 residues. The V and J ends lost 2 bases and 7 bases respectively, with 12 bases between them. Here the CDR3 reads CASSIQWGDQPQHF. CDR3 coding DNA: TGTGCCAGTAGTATACAGTGGGGAGACCAGCCCCAGCATTTT.

The genes are TRBV7-2 and TRBJ1-5; 8 positions agree with TRBD1. Trimming cost V 5 bases and J 7 bases; bases outside gene matches: 13. The germline V gene encodes CDR1 SGHTA and CDR2 FQGNSA. The CDR3 has 16 residues. The CDR3 loop reads CASSNPTTGVLQPQHF. CDR3 in DNA: TGTGCCAGCAGCAATCCAACGACAGGGGTTCTACAGCCCCAGCATTTT.

This clone was counted a few times. The chain couples TRBV29-1 to TRBJ2-5; D may be TRBD2 (7 bases). CDR1 is SQVTM, CDR2 ANQGSEA, per germline. The V end was cut by 7 bases, the J end by 2 bases, with 11 bases between. The CDR3 loop spans 12 amino acids. The CDR3 DNA sequence: TGCAGCGGAGGGGGGGGTCAAGAGACCCAGTACTTC. Protein: CSGGGGQETQYF.

The chain employs TRBV30 and TRBJ2-1; 7 nucleotides align to TRBD2. The CDR3 loop spans 12 amino acids. In germline, CDR1 is GTSNPN, CDR2 SVGIG (reference sequence). The CDR3 DNA follows: TGTGCTGGCGGGGGAGCCTACAATGAGCAGTTCTTC. Protein product: CAGGGAYNEQFF.

V is TRBV5-1 and J is TRBJ2-3; 11 nucleotides match TRBD2. This CDR3 spans 17 amino acids. Germline lookup yields CDR1 SGHRS and CDR2 YFSETQ. The ends lost 0 bases at V and 2 bases at J; junction bases unmatched: 5. The CDR3 DNA reads as TGCGCCAGCAGCTTGGCTATAGCGGGGGGGAACACAGATACGCAGTATTTT. It translates to CASSLAIAGGNTDTQYF. Full variable domain (missing parts from reference TRBV5-1 and TRBJ2-3): KAGVTQTPRYLIKTRGQQVTLSCSPISGHRSVSWYQQTPGQGLQFLFEYFSETQRNKGNFPGRFSGRQFSNSRSEMNVSTLELGDSALYLCASSLAIAGGNTDTQYFGPGTRLTVL.

V is TRBV18 and J is TRBJ1-5; TRBD1 matches 8 bases. V lost 4 bases, J lost 7 bases, and 6 bases stayed unmatched. CDR1 is KGHSH, CDR2 LQKENI, per germline. The CDR3 has 14 amino acids. CDR3 sequence reads: CASSLTGGGQPQHF. The DNA for the CDR3 is TGTGCCAGCTCACTAACAGGGGGAGGGCAGCCCCAGCATTTT.

The rearrangement links TRBV29-1 to TRBJ1-1, with D unclear. CDR1 and CDR2 (germline): SQVTM, ANQGSEA. Trimming removed 7 bases at V and 3 bases at J, with 6 bases between. This CDR3 comprises 10 residues. CDR3: CSGLYTEAFF. In nucleotides, the CDR3 is TGCAGCGGACTTTACACTGAAGCTTTCTTT.

This clone was picked up a small number of times. V usage is TRBV5-6 and J usage is TRBJ2-7; D possibly corresponds to TRBD2 (6 bases). The V end lost 0 bases, the J end lost 5 bases, and 9 bases lay between the germline ends. Germline values: CDR1 SGHDT, CDR2 YYEEEE. This CDR3 spans 13 amino acids. This CDR3 reads CASSLGGGDEQYF. The CDR3 DNA reads TGTGCCAGCAGCTTGGGCGGAGGGGACGAGCAGTACTTC. The full variable domain, completed using reference TRBV5-6 and TRBJ2-7, is DAGVTQSPTHLIKTRGQQVTLRCSPKSGHDTVSWYQQALGQGPQFIFQYYEEEERQRGNFPDRFSGHQFPNYSSELNVNALLLGDSALYLCASSLGGGDEQYFGPGTRLTVT.